Sequencing of this T cell receptor beta chain was carried out in a study of technical replicates of blood from a few donors. The sample holds a few counts of this clone. The CDR3 is 15 amino acids. Germline-derived CDR1 and CDR2 are SGHRS and YFSETQ. Trimming removed 6 bases from V and 1 base from J, with 13 bases in between. Produced via immunoSEQ multiplex PCR; TCRdb's table is partial and in-frame only. Among some 48,000 clones listed, 90% to 97% were seen once. Material: T cells isolated from PBMCs. This chain joins TRBV5-1 and TRBJ2-2, with D maybe TRBD1 (6 bases). The sequence was collected from a human donor in good health. CDR3 bases: TGCGCCAGCACACAGGAACAGGGGAACACCGGGGAGCTGTTTTTT. Protein sequence: CASTQEQGNTGELFF.